Listed below are T cell receptor beta chains from one sample, sequenced in a study of cytotoxic CD8 clonotypes in ibrutinib-treated CLL. Sequencing was performed with immunoSEQ multiplex PCR; in TCRdb, only in-frame clones are kept and a portion is missing. This sample has fewer than 400,000 clones, with 60% to 80% found just once. Sample: PBMCs, taken after 36 months of ibrutinib treatment. All receptors come from a human donor with chronic lymphocytic leukemia. Both conserved end residues are part of each CDR3. Each record gives: D gene, V gene, J gene, clone size, CDR3 protein, CDR3 DNA. The D gene is left open where the match is weak. Not every row has a clone size; where given, it reads once, few, many or a size class.

>-|TRBV21-1|TRBJ2-3|-
CARPTGGGRTDTQYF
TGTGCCAGGCCCACGGGGGGCGGGAGAACAGATACGCAGTATTTT
>TRBD2|TRBV5-6|TRBJ2-1|-
CASRSLAGGSIQFF
TGTGCCAGCAGATCACTAGCGGGGGGCTCGATCCAGTTCTTC
>-|TRBV7-9|TRBJ1-2|-
CASTRIRGQWGYGYTF
TGTGCCAGCACCCGCATCAGGGGTCAGTGGGGCTATGGCTACACCTTC
>TRBD2|TRBV7-2|TRBJ2-1|-
CASSLGAGAYNEQFF
TGTGCCAGCAGCTTAGGGGCGGGGGCCTACAATGAGCAGTTCTTC
>-|TRBV4-1|TRBJ2-5|-
CASSQDWRWGKETQYF
TGCGCCAGCAGCCAAGACTGGAGGTGGGGGAAAGAGACCCAGTACTTC
>TRBD2|TRBV6-4|TRBJ2-1|-
CASSGGGTQFF
TGTGCCAGCTCTGGGGGAGGGACGCAGTTCTTC
>TRBD1|TRBV6-5|TRBJ1-2|-
CASKLTGANYGYTF
TGTGCCAGCAAGCTGACAGGGGCCAACTATGGCTACACCTTC
>-|TRBV7-2|TRBJ2-7|-
CASSLEPGLYEQYF
TGTGCCAGCAGCTTAGAACCAGGGTTGTACGAGCAGTACTTC
>-|TRBV7-6|TRBJ2-5|-
CASSSRQGGQETQYF
TGTGCCAGCAGCTCTCGACAGGGAGGCCAAGAGACCCAGTACTTC
>TRBD1|TRBV7-9|TRBJ1-6|-
CASSETGTVNSPLHF
TGTGCCAGCAGCGAAACGGGGACAGTAAATTCACCCCTCCACTTT
>TRBD1|TRBV4-1|TRBJ2-1|-
CASSATGTGTYNEQFF
TGCGCCAGCAGCGCGACCGGGACAGGGACCTACAATGAGCAGTTCTTC
>-|TRBV18|TRBJ1-5|few
CASSPSMVRDQPQHF
TGTGCCAGCTCACCATCCATGGTCCGGGATCAGCCCCAGCATTTT
>-|TRBV6-5|TRBJ2-1|-
CASTLFPGDEQFF
TGTGCCAGCACCCTATTCCCTGGCGATGAGCAGTTCTTC
>TRBD1|TRBV10-3|TRBJ2-7|-
CAISGSGTGSPYEQYF
TGTGCCATCAGTGGTTCCGGGACAGGGTCTCCCTACGAGCAGTACTTC
>-|TRBV7-7|TRBJ2-5|few
CASSLGAGQETQYF
TGTGCCAGCAGCTTGGGCGCAGGGCAAGAGACCCAGTACTTC
>TRBD1|TRBV4-1|TRBJ2-1|few
CASSQGTGDEQFF
TGCGCCAGCAGCCAAGGAACAGGGGATGAGCAGTTCTTC
>TRBD1|TRBV27|TRBJ2-7|-
CASSLDRSDYEQYF
TGTGCCAGCAGTCTGGACAGGTCGGACTACGAGCAGTACTTC
>-|TRBV11-1|TRBJ2-7|-
CASSLHRRSEQYF
TGTGCCAGCAGCTTGCACCGCCGTAGCGAGCAGTACTTC
>-|TRBV18|TRBJ1-2|-
CASSHGTDYGYTF
TGTGCCAGCTCCCACGGAACAGACTATGGCTACACCTTC
>-|TRBV2|TRBJ1-1|-
CASSALGQGITEAFF
TGTGCCAGCAGTGCTTTAGGGCAGGGGATCACTGAAGCTTTCTTT
>-|TRBV7-2|TRBJ2-6|few
CASSSFHGTPGGGANVLTF
TGTGCCAGCAGCTCCTTCCATGGGACGCCTGGGGGTGGGGCCAACGTCCTGACTTTC
>-|TRBV11-2|TRBJ2-5|-
CASSLGGGRIQETQYF
TGTGCCAGCAGCTTAGGAGGGGGTAGGATCCAAGAGACCCAGTACTTC
>-|TRBV29-1|TRBJ2-7|-
CSATEGPAYEQYF
TGCAGCGCTACCGAAGGGCCCGCCTACGAGCAGTACTTC
>TRBD2|TRBV9|TRBJ2-5|-
CASSVGLAGLGETQYF
TGTGCCAGCAGCGTGGGACTAGCGGGGTTGGGAGAGACCCAGTACTTC
>-|TRBV18|TRBJ1-6|few
CASSPPGPNNSPLHF
TGTGCCAGCTCACCACCGGGACCCAATAATTCACCCCTCCACTTT
>TRBD2|TRBV10-2|TRBJ2-3|-
CASTLAGTDTQYF
TGCGCCAGCACACTAGCGGGCACAGATACGCAGTATTTT